This entry lists 21 T cell receptor beta chains sequenced from one sample in a study of T cell responses to AZD1222 COVID-19 vaccine. Repertoires were generated with immunoSEQ multiplex PCR, while TCRdb's copy carries only in-frame clones and drops some. The table includes some 150,000 clones, more than 70% detected once. The material sequenced was peripheral blood, taken 28 days after the second AZD1222 dose. The receptors shown here come from an adult who received the AZD1222 COVID-19 vaccine.

The chain uses TRBV6-4 and TRBJ2-2; tentative D call: TRBD1 (5 bases). The germline V gene encodes CDR1 MRHNA and CDR2 SNTAGT. Trimming took 7 bases from V and 3 from J, leaving 15 bases between them. The CDR3 is made up of 15 amino acids. The CDR3 coding sequence is TGTGCCAGCAAAGAGGCAGGGTCGCACACCGGGGAGCTGTTTTTT. It yields the protein CASKEAGSHTGELFF.

The J gene is TRBJ1-3, the V gene TRBV3-1 (or the pseudogene TRBV3-2); D is undetermined. The CDR3 contains 13 residues. V lost 8 bases and J 0 bases, leaving 8 bases between the germline ends. CDR1 is LGHDT and CDR2 is YNNKEL in the germline V gene (reference sequence). CDR3 in DNA: TGTGCCAGCGGTAAGGCCTCTGGAAACACCATATATTTT. Protein: CASGKASGNTIYF.

V gene TRBV28 combines with J gene TRBJ2-5; D remains unclear. Germline V gene lookup returns CDR1 MDHEN and CDR2 SYDVKM. V was shortened by 10 bases and J by 0 bases, with 12 bases between the two germline ends. The length of the CDR3 is 13 residues. Here the CDR3 reads CATIRSDQETQYF. The CDR3 region has the DNA TGTGCCACCATCCGGTCAGACCAAGAGACCCAGTACTTC.

The rearrangement joins TRBV9 to TRBJ2-1; D might be TRBD2 (5 bases). Trimming pared 1 base from V and 10 bases from J, leaving 15 bases between. The CDR3 totals 14 residues. CDR1 is SGDLS and CDR2 is YYNGEE in the germline V gene. CDR3: CASSVIEGIGEQFF. CDR3 bases: TGTGCCAGCAGCGTAATTGAGGGAATCGGAGAGCAGTTCTTC.

This clone was found once. The CDR3 coding sequence is TGCAGCGTCCGGAACAGCGGGAACACTGAAGCTTTCTTT. Residues: CSVRNSGNTEAFF. The chain uses TRBV29-1 and TRBJ1-1; D remains ambiguous. The germline V gene has CDR1 SQVTM and CDR2 ANQGSEA. The CDR3 covers 13 residues. The V end was cut by 6 bases, the J end by 1 base, with 12 bases between.

The chain uses TRBV30 and TRBJ1-3; 8 positions agree with TRBD1. The CDR3 covers 16 residues. Trimming at V came to 0 bases and at J to 0 bases, leaving 4 bases not matched to a gene. Germline CDR1 GTSNPN, CDR2 SVGIG (reference sequence). CDR3 sequence: CAWSVQGASSGNTIYF. Written as DNA, the CDR3 is TGTGCCTGGAGTGTCCAGGGGGCATCCTCTGGAAACACCATATATTTT.

The V call is TRBV29-1, the J call TRBJ1-2, with D possibly TRBD1 on 5 matching bases. CDR3 length: 12 residues. Germline values: CDR1 SQVTM, CDR2 ANQGSEA. Between the trimmed V and J ends, which lost 6 bases and 8 bases, there was a span of 16 bases. CDR3 residues: CSVQDVAGGYTF. The CDR3 DNA reads as TGCAGCGTACAGGACGTTGCGGGAGGCTACACCTTC.

The chain carries TRBV12-5 and TRBJ2-5; no clear D. This CDR3 contains 12 residues. The ends were cut back, 4 bases at V and 10 bases at J, with 13 bases in the middle. The germline V gene encodes CDR1 LGHNT and CDR2 FRNRAP. CDR3 loop: CASGSHEEHQYF. For the CDR3, the DNA is TGTGCTAGTGGTTCGCATGAGGAACACCAGTACTTC.

The sample holds one count of this clone. V usage is TRBV28 and J usage is TRBJ1-5; D is possibly TRBD1 (6 bases). This CDR3 has 16 amino acids. Germline V lookup: CDR1 MDHEN, CDR2 SYDVKM. V lost 4 bases to trimming and J lost 4 bases, with 17 bases between them. CDR3 amino acids: CASSSTHRVLNQPQHF. The CDR3, as DNA: TGTGCCAGCAGTTCCACCCACAGGGTTCTTAATCAGCCCCAGCATTTT.

The genes are TRBV7-2 and TRBJ1-5; D remains ambiguous. CDR3 length: 13 amino acids. Trimming took off 5 bases at V and 0 bases at J, with 5 bases between the two ends. Germline CDR1 is SGHTA and CDR2 is FQGNSA. CDR3 bases: TGTGCCAGCAGCACCGATAGCAATCAGCCCCAGCATTTT. Amino acids: CASSTDSNQPQHF.

The chain employs TRBV2 and TRBJ1-1; the match to TRBD1 covers 8 bases. The CDR3 contains 15 residues. The J segment lost 1 base and the V segment lost 8 bases, leaving 9 bases of the junction unmatched. Germline V gives CDR1 SNHLY, CDR2 FYNNEI. In DNA, the CDR3 is TGTGCCAGCTCAGGGGGCAGGGCCCAGAACACTGAAGCTTTCTTT. Amino acids: CASSGGRAQNTEAFF.

The chain's CDR3 is CAWGTSGRTDTQYF. For the CDR3, the DNA is TGTGCCTGGGGGACTAGCGGCCGCACAGATACGCAGTATTTT. The chain recombines TRBV30 with TRBJ2-3; 11 bases map to TRBD2. From germline, CDR1 is GTSNPN and CDR2 SVGIG (reference sequence). J was trimmed by 1 base and V by 5 bases; bases with no gene match: 2. The CDR3 totals 14 residues. The whole variable domain, filled in from reference TRBV30 and TRBJ2-3, reads SQTIHQWPATLVQPVGSPLSLECTVEGTSNPNLYWYRQAAGRGLQLLFYSVGIGQISSEVPQNLSASRPQDRQFILSSKKLLLSDSGFYLCAWGTSGRTDTQYFGPGTRLTVL.

This chain uses TRBV10-1 with TRBJ2-7, with 8 positions matching TRBD1. The germline V gene has CDR1 WNHNN and CDR2 SYGVQD (reference sequence). V lost 4 bases to trimming and J lost 8 bases; unmatched junction nucleotides: 4. The CDR3 has 12 amino acids. This CDR3 is CASSGTGLQQYF. CDR3 in DNA: TGCGCCAGCAGTGGGACAGGGTTGCAGCAGTACTTC.

The genes are TRBV27 and TRBJ1-5; D gene uncertain. CDR3 size: 10 residues. The V and J ends lost 5 bases and 9 bases respectively, with 5 bases between them. Germline V gene data show CDR1 as MNHEY and CDR2 as SMNVEV (reference sequence). This CDR3 reads CASSRRPQHF. The CDR3 DNA is TGTGCCAGCAGTCGTAGGCCCCAGCATTTT.

The chain carries TRBV7-2 and TRBJ2-5, with D possibly TRBD2 on 5 matching bases. V was shortened by 5 bases and J by 7 bases, with 11 bases between the two germline ends. CDR3 length: 12 amino acids. Germline CDR1 reads SGHTA; CDR2 reads FQGNSA. The CDR3 region is CASSTFGGTQYF. The CDR3 DNA reads TGTGCCAGCAGCACGTTCGGAGGGACCCAGTACTTC. Full variable domain (missing parts from reference TRBV7-2 and TRBJ2-5): GAGVSQSPSNKVTEKGKDVELRCDPISGHTALYWYRQSLGQGLEFLIYFQGNSAPDKSGLPSDRFSAERTGGSVSTLTIQRTQQEDSAVYLCASSTFGGTQYFGPGTRLLVL.

The chain joins TRBV4-1 to TRBJ2-3; 7 bases map to TRBD2. This CDR3 is built from 16 residues. The V gene's germline CDR1 is MGHRA and CDR2 YSYEKL. The ends lost 1 base at V and 4 bases at J; junction bases unmatched: 8. The CDR3 DNA is TGCGCCAGCAGCCAAGGACCGGCGGGAGAGGCAGATACGCAGTATTTT. Translation: CASSQGPAGEADTQYF.

The V call is TRBV30, the J call TRBJ2-3; TRBD2 might be the D (5 bases). Trimming took 2 bases from V and 5 from J, leaving 17 bases between them. The CDR3 sequence is 15 residues long. Germline loops: CDR1 GTSNPN, CDR2 SVGIG (reference sequence). CDR3 region: CAWSPTFGVGDTQYF. The CDR3 DNA sequence: TGTGCCTGGAGTCCGACTTTCGGGGTTGGAGATACGCAGTATTTT.

The V call is TRBV6-5, the J call TRBJ1-1; 9 bases are shared with TRBD1. J lost 3 bases, V lost 6 bases, and 2 bases had no gene match. CDR1 is MNHEY and CDR2 is SVGAGI in the germline V gene. The CDR3 contains 13 residues. The CDR3, as DNA: TGTGCCAGCAGAGACAGGGGGTACACTGAAGCTTTCTTT. It translates to CASRDRGYTEAFF.

V usage is TRBV30 and J usage is TRBJ2-7; D is unresolved. Deletions cut 4 bases from V and 1 base from J, with 17 bases between. Germline loops: CDR1 GTSNPN, CDR2 SVGIG (reference sequence). This CDR3 region has 15 residues. CDR3 sequence reads: CAWKPRRSISYEQYF. Written as DNA, the CDR3 is TGTGCCTGGAAGCCGCGGCGGAGCATTTCCTACGAGCAGTACTTC.

The chain has TRBV7-2 and TRBJ2-1; D not resolved. With 3 bases removed from V and 3 bases from J, the gap between germline ends came to 15 bases. The V gene's germline CDR1 is SGHTA and CDR2 FQGNSA. The CDR3 is made up of 16 amino acids. Written as DNA, the CDR3 is TGTGCCAGCAGCTTGGGGTCCGCAGTTAGCTACAATGAGCAGTTCTTC. Protein: CASSLGSAVSYNEQFF.

In its sample, this clone ranks as medium-sized. At one boundary the junction diverges from the germline segment, which might be a read error. The chain recombines TRBV7-7 with TRBJ2-5; perhaps TRBD1 as D (6 bases). Germline CDR1 and CDR2: SSHAT and FNYEAQ (reference sequence). This CDR3 region has 14 residues. The CDR3 loop reads CASSQFRGQETQYF. The CDR3 region has the DNA TGTGCTAGCAGCCAATTCAGGGGCCAAGAGACCCAGTACTTC.